This passage covers 9 T cell receptor beta chains from one sample sequenced in a study of blood T cell repertoires in COVID-19. TCRdb's table, derived via immunoSEQ multiplex PCR, lists solely in-frame clones and lacks some. In the table there are about 120,000 clones, around four fifths of which are singletons. Source material: peripheral blood. Source of these receptors: a man in his sixties or seventies with active or convalescent COVID-19.

The chain couples TRBV19 to TRBJ1-2; the match to TRBD1 covers 7 bases. Losses at the gene ends were 5 bases for V and 4 bases for J; bases not matched to a gene: 10. This CDR3 has 15 residues. Germline loops: CDR1 LNHDA, CDR2 SQIVND (reference sequence). The chain's CDR3 is CASSPTDRAPYGYTF. The CDR3 DNA reads TGTGCCAGTAGTCCTACTGACAGGGCTCCCTATGGCTACACCTTC.

A few counts support this clone. The chain has TRBV27 and TRBJ1-2; no clear D. In germline, CDR1 is MNHEY, CDR2 SMNVEV (reference sequence). Trimming left V 5 bases short and J 4 bases short, with 11 bases between. This CDR3 contains 13 residues. CDR3 sequence reads: CASSELPIYGYTF. The CDR3 DNA reads TGTGCCAGCAGTGAACTACCTATCTATGGCTACACCTTC.

CDR3 sequence: CSPQNNEQFF. CDR3 sequence (DNA): TGCAGTCCGCAGAACAATGAGCAGTTCTTC. The chain couples TRBV20-1 to TRBJ2-1; D is undetermined. Germline CDR1 DFQATT, CDR2 SNEGSKA (reference sequence). The CDR3 is 10 residues long. Trimming took off 8 bases at V and 5 bases at J, with 7 bases between the two ends.

The chain couples TRBV30 to TRBJ1-5, with D possibly being TRBD1 (6 bases). The CDR3 covers 13 residues. The germline gives CDR1 GTSNPN, CDR2 SVGIG (reference sequence). V was pared by 0 bases and J by 4 bases, with 7 bases between. CDR3 in amino acids: CAWSVGANQPQHF. CDR3 bases: TGTGCCTGGAGTGTGGGGGCGAATCAGCCCCAGCATTTT.

The J gene is TRBJ1-1, the V gene TRBV6-5, with TRBD1 identical over 8 bases. The CDR3 totals 14 residues. Germline V gene data show CDR1 as MNHEY and CDR2 as SVGAGI. V shed 6 bases and J 2 bases; nucleotides not matched to a gene: 5. CDR3 loop: CASRTGAANTEAFF. The DNA of the CDR3 is TGTGCCAGCAGGACAGGGGCGGCAAACACTGAAGCTTTCTTT.

This sequence joins TRBV3-1 (or the pseudogene TRBV3-2) and TRBJ1-1; D call uncertain. Trimming left V 5 bases short and J 5 bases short, with 12 bases between. Germline V gene sequence: CDR1 LGHDT, CDR2 YNNKEL (reference sequence). The CDR3 runs 13 residues. The CDR3 DNA reads TGTGCCAGCAGCGGAGAGGCGAGGACTGAAGCTTTCTTT. This sequence encodes CASSGEARTEAFF.

V and J are TRBV28 and TRBJ2-1; 14 bases match TRBD2. Trimming removed 5 bases from V and 8 bases from J; junction bases left unmatched: 8. The germline gives CDR1 MDHEN, CDR2 SYDVKM. This CDR3 region has 16 residues. The CDR3 DNA is TGTGCCAGCAGTCCCTCCGGGACTAGCGGGAGTGATGAGCAGTTCTTC. As protein: CASSPSGTSGSDEQFF.

V usage is TRBV4-1 and J usage is TRBJ1-2; D may be TRBD1 (6 bases). CDR3 length: 15 amino acids. Trimming took off 0 bases at V and 5 bases at J, with 13 bases between the two ends. CDR1 and CDR2 (germline): MGHRA, YSYEKL. Here the CDR3 DNA reads TGCGCCAGCAGCCAAGATGGAGGGGGGGGGTATGGCTACACCTTC. This sequence encodes CASSQDGGGGYGYTF.

This clone has just one count. This chain links TRBV2 with TRBJ2-7; 11 nucleotides line up with TRBD2. Trimming cost V 4 bases and J 6 bases; bases outside gene matches: 29. Germline-derived CDR1 and CDR2 are SNHLY and FYNNEI. The CDR3 loop spans 22 amino acids. In DNA, the CDR3 is TGTGCCAGCAGTGCATTCAGGGATTCTAGCGGGAGGTCCCAGCCGTCTGAAGTCGAGCAGTACTTC. Its protein is CASSAFRDSSGRSQPSEVEQYF.